Listed below are T cell receptor beta chains from one sample, sequenced in a study of identical twins. TCRdb re-called the 5' RACE reads through MiXCR, storing one row per CDR3 protein. The sample yields around 490,000 distinct CDR3 sequences, nearly 15% seen once. The same sample was also used in a study of yellow fever vaccine responses in identical twins.

The sample consisted of CD4+ T cells sorted from blood. The receptors were sampled from a woman aged 18-29 years in good health. The CDR3 runs from the conserved cysteine through the conserved F or W. A D gene is named only where the DNA matches it firmly. Not every row has a clone size; where given, it reads once, few, many or a size class.

>TRBV2|TRBJ1-2|-|once
CASSERNGYYGYTF
TGTGCCAGCAGTGAACGGAACGGATACTATGGCTACACCTTC
>TRBV28|TRBJ2-7|TRBD1|once
CASSLIPGQPNF
TGTGCCAGCAGTTTAATACCGGGACAGCCAAACTTC
>TRBV7-6|TRBJ1-1|-|few
CASSLNSLLRGRITEAFF
TGTGCCAGCAGCTTAAACTCCCTCCTCCGGGGTCGGATCACTGAAGCTTTCTTT
>TRBV29-1|TRBJ2-5|TRBD2|few
CSAGTSGGAETQYF
TGCAGCGCGGGGACTAGCGGGGGGGCAGAGACCCAGTACTTC
>TRBV5-1|TRBJ2-3|-|few
CASKRTEITDTQYF
TGCGCCAGCAAGCGCACGGAGATCACAGATACGCAGTATTTT
>TRBV7-9|TRBJ2-5|-|-
CASSSLPSRSKQETQYF
TGTGCCAGCAGCTCCCTGCCCTCCAGGTCTAAACAAGAGACCCAGTACTTC
>TRBV5-1|TRBJ2-2|-|-
CASSFGTVNTGELFF
TGCGCCAGCAGCTTCGGGACGGTTAACACCGGGGAGCTGTTTTTT
>TRBV5-1|TRBJ2-1|-|many
CASSLPDTRPPFF
TGCGCCAGCAGCTTGCCAGACACCAGACCTCCGTTCTTC
>TRBV28|TRBJ1-2|TRBD1|many
CASSFTPGQESNYGYTF
TGTGCCAGCAGTTTCACCCCAGGACAGGAGTCTAACTATGGCTACACCTTC
>TRBV12-3/TRBV12-4|TRBJ1-1|-|-
CASSQLWKPGVFF
TGTGCCAGCAGTCAGTTGTGGAAACCCGGCGTTTTCTTT
>TRBV15|TRBJ2-3|TRBD2|few
CATSSRYLAGGPDTQYF
TGTGCCACCAGCAGCCGATATCTAGCGGGAGGCCCAGATACGCAGTATTTT
>TRBV12-3/TRBV12-4|TRBJ1-1|-|few
CASSLQHLNTEAFF
TGTGCCAGCAGTTTACAACACCTGAACACTGAAGCTTTCTTT
>TRBV27|TRBJ2-2|-|-
CASKSLGGGNTGELFF
TGTGCCAGCAAGTCGCTGGGAGGGGGGAACACCGGGGAGCTGTTTTTT
>TRBV2|TRBJ1-1|-|-
CASSVEGTMNTEAFF
TGTGCCAGCAGTGTGGAGGGGACGATGAACACTGAAGCTTTCTTT
>TRBV7-3|TRBJ2-3|-|few
CASSLTRHTDTQYF
TGTGCCAGCAGCTTAACCAGGCACACAGATACGCAGTATTTT
>TRBV2|TRBJ2-3|-|-
CASTATRNTDTQYF
TGTGCCAGCACCGCGACTAGAAACACAGATACGCAGTATTTT
>TRBV19|TRBJ2-4|-|-
CASSPNQGQNIQYF
TGTGCCAGTAGCCCCAATCAGGGACAAAACATTCAGTACTTC
>TRBV5-4|TRBJ2-1|TRBD1|-
CASSLRFRGLLGNEQFF
TGTGCCAGCAGCTTGAGGTTTAGGGGGCTTTTGGGCAATGAGCAGTTCTTC
>TRBV12-3/TRBV12-4|TRBJ2-5|-|many
CASSPRGLNAETQYF
TGTGCCAGCAGTCCCAGGGGCCTAAATGCGGAGACCCAGTACTTC
>TRBV9|TRBJ2-2|-|-
CASSVGPNTGELFF
TGTGCCAGCAGCGTCGGGCCAAACACCGGGGAGCTGTTTTTT
>TRBV20-1|TRBJ2-3|-|-
CSARAVDTQYF
TGCAGTGCCCGGGCGGTTGATACGCAGTATTTT
>TRBV29-1|TRBJ2-1|-|few
CSVEVYSYNEQFF
TGCAGCGTTGAGGTTTACTCCTACAATGAGCAGTTCTTC
>TRBV7-9|TRBJ1-2|-|many
CASSLERDGSYGYTF
TGTGCCAGCAGCTTAGAGAGGGACGGAAGCTATGGCTACACCTTC
>TRBV6-1|TRBJ2-5|TRBD2|-
CASRTSVEETQYF
TGTGCCAGCAGAACTAGCGTGGAAGAGACCCAGTACTTC
>TRBV24-1|TRBJ2-1|TRBD2|few
CATSDRTSGTYNEQFF
TGTGCCACCAGTGATCGTACTAGCGGGACCTACAATGAGCAGTTCTTC
>TRBV6-1|TRBJ2-7|-|-
CASTLTGAFYEQYF
TGTGCCAGCACCCTGACAGGAGCTTTCTACGAGCAGTACTTC
>TRBV7-9|TRBJ1-2|-|few
CASSLQGREGYTF
TGTGCCAGCAGCTTACAGGGTCGAGAGGGCTACACCTTC
>TRBV28|TRBJ2-1|TRBD2|-
CASSLLRGGGVYEQFF
TGTGCCAGCAGTTTATTACGGGGGGGCGGTGTCTATGAGCAGTTCTTC
>TRBV25-1|TRBJ2-1|TRBD1|few
CASSSGTDYYNEQFF
TGTGCCAGCAGTTCCGGGACAGATTACTACAATGAGCAGTTCTTC
>TRBV3-1|TRBJ2-3|TRBD2|-
CASSRLAGGTTDTQYF
TGTGCCAGCAGCCGCCTAGCGGGGGGAACCACAGATACGCAGTATTTT
>TRBV12-3/TRBV12-4|TRBJ2-1|TRBD2|few
CASRKGLAGGENEQFF
TGTGCCAGCAGGAAAGGACTAGCGGGAGGGGAGAATGAGCAGTTCTTC
>TRBV4-1|TRBJ2-1|-|few
CASSQRGSYEQFF
TGCGCCAGCAGCCAGCGCGGATCATATGAGCAGTTCTTC
>TRBV10-3|TRBJ1-2|-|few
CAISADGNYGYTF
TGTGCCATCAGCGCCGACGGTAACTATGGCTACACCTTC
>TRBV5-5|TRBJ2-1|-|-
CASSLVQGTYNEQFF
TGTGCCAGCAGCTTGGTACAGGGCACCTACAATGAGCAGTTCTTC
>TRBV7-8|TRBJ1-1|-|-
CASSLMGSRNTEAFF
TGTGCCAGCAGCTTAATGGGCAGTAGGAACACTGAAGCTTTCTTT
>TRBV9|TRBJ2-2|-|few
CASSTQHVRGDTGELFF
TGTGCCAGCAGCACCCAACACGTCCGGGGCGACACCGGGGAGCTGTTTTTT
>TRBV5-6|TRBJ1-5|-|-
CASSPEVTGTDQPQHF
TGTGCCAGCAGCCCAGAGGTAACAGGGACCGATCAGCCCCAGCATTTT
>TRBV7-2|TRBJ2-5|-|-
CASSLSEGAKTQYF
TGTGCCAGCAGCTTATCTGAGGGAGCCAAGACCCAGTACTTC
>TRBV20-1|TRBJ2-2|-|few
CSVRGRVANTGELFF
TGCAGTGTCAGGGGCAGGGTAGCGAACACCGGGGAGCTGTTTTTT
>TRBV28|TRBJ2-2|-|few
CASRELQGPGELFF
TGTGCCAGCCGAGAATTACAGGGACCCGGGGAGCTGTTTTTT
>TRBV12-3/TRBV12-4|TRBJ1-2|TRBD1|many
CASTPGQGYGYTF
TGTGCCAGCACTCCCGGACAGGGGTATGGCTACACCTTC
>TRBV7-9|TRBJ1-2|-|-
CASSKTDNGYTF
TGTGCCAGCAGTAAGACTGATAATGGCTACACCTTC
>TRBV6-2/TRBV6-3|TRBJ1-1|TRBD1|-
CASSYPRDRKFAFF
TGTGCCAGCAGTTACCCTCGGGACAGGAAATTCGCTTTCTTT
>TRBV15|TRBJ1-2|TRBD1|few
CATSRAHPGQGAYGYTF
TGTGCCACCAGCAGAGCTCACCCGGGACAGGGGGCGTATGGCTACACCTTC
>TRBV28|TRBJ2-1|-|few
CASSPALLGEQFF
TGTGCCAGCAGTCCCGCCCTTCTAGGCGAGCAGTTCTTC
>TRBV5-1|TRBJ2-7|-|few
CASSLVSGGTSNSYEQYF
TGCGCCAGCAGCTTGGTGTCAGGGGGGACATCGAACTCCTACGAGCAGTACTTC
>TRBV6-5|TRBJ1-2|TRBD1|-
CASSYYGTDNYGYTF
TGTGCCAGCAGTTACTATGGGACAGACAACTATGGCTACACCTTC
>TRBV12-3/TRBV12-4|TRBJ2-4|-|few
CATGKTGAKNIQYF
TGTGCCACCGGGAAGACAGGAGCCAAAAACATTCAGTACTTC
>TRBV2|TRBJ2-3|TRBD1|few
CASRPRTGSRTDTQYF
TGTGCCAGCAGGCCCAGGACAGGGTCGCGCACAGATACGCAGTATTTT
>TRBV6-1|TRBJ2-1|TRBD1|few
CASSEQGQGFGEQFF
TGTGCCAGCAGTGAACAAGGACAGGGGTTCGGTGAGCAGTTCTTC
>TRBV6-4|TRBJ2-7|-|few
CASIRLARSYEQYF
TGTGCCAGCATAAGGTTAGCGCGCTCCTACGAGCAGTACTTC
>TRBV4-1|TRBJ2-3|TRBD2|once
CASSPTAPSGMGDTQYF
TGCGCCAGCAGCCCGACCGCCCCTAGCGGGATGGGAGATACGCAGTATTTT
>TRBV28|TRBJ2-3|-|few
CASRPQGAGVDTQYF
TGTGCCAGCAGACCCCAGGGGGCGGGGGTGGATACGCAGTATTTT
>TRBV5-1|TRBJ2-3|TRBD2|many
CASSLSPSGTPITDTQYF
TGCGCCAGCAGCTTGAGTCCTAGCGGAACACCAATCACAGATACGCAGTATTTT
>TRBV5-1|TRBJ2-1|-|-
CASSVMRVEYNEQFF
TGCGCCAGCAGCGTAATGAGGGTTGAGTACAATGAGCAGTTCTTC
>TRBV28|TRBJ1-2|-|few
CASNLAWGDHYGYTF
TGTGCCAGCAACCTAGCCTGGGGGGACCACTATGGCTACACCTTC
>TRBV29-1|TRBJ2-7|-|-
CSVAVSLTESYEQYF
TGCAGCGTCGCTGTGTCCCTGACAGAGTCCTACGAGCAGTACTTC
>TRBV5-1|TRBJ2-4|TRBD1|-
CASSLDVRGQQYF
TGCGCCAGCAGCTTGGATGTCCGGGGACAGCAGTACTTC
>TRBV27|TRBJ1-6|-|-
CASSLRAYYNSPLHF
TGTGCCAGCAGTTTACGGGCCTACTATAATTCACCCCTCCACTTT